Shown below are 7 T cell receptor beta chains from a single sample sequenced in a study of T cell responses to AZD1222 COVID-19 vaccine. Profiling relied on immunoSEQ multiplex PCR, and the TCRdb table lists in-frame clones only, not all of them. The sample has approximately 140,000 clones, 89% seen once; the top ten hold about 4.7%. The sequencing used peripheral blood, collected on day 0 of AZD1222 vaccination. The receptor source for this set is an adult in good health.

The rearrangement joins TRBV4-1 to TRBJ1-6; the D is unclear. CDR1 is MGHRA, CDR2 YSYEKL, per germline. This CDR3 region has 15 residues. With 4 bases removed from V and 7 bases from J, the gap between germline ends came to 14 bases. As DNA, the CDR3 is TGCGCCAGCAGCCTGACGTGGCAGGCGAATTCACCCCTCCACTTT. Translated: CASSLTWQANSPLHF.

The chain combines TRBV12-3 or TRBV12-4 with TRBJ1-1, with no clear D. V dropped 6 bases and J dropped 4 bases, with 6 bases sitting between them. The CDR3 covers 11 residues. The CDR3 region has the DNA TGTGCCAGCAGCGTAGGCACTGAAGCTTTCTTT. This translates into CASSVGTEAFF.

In DNA form, the CDR3 reads TGTGCCAGCAGCACGTCGGGACAGACCTATGGCTACACCTTC. Translating gives CASSTSGQTYGYTF. The chain is built from TRBV5-5 and TRBJ1-2, with TRBD1 matching over 7 bases. The CDR3 sequence is 14 residues long. V was clipped by 4 bases and J by 4 bases; unmatched bases: 7. CDR1 SGHKS and CDR2 YYEKEE come from the germline V gene (reference sequence).

V gene TRBV4-3 combines with J gene TRBJ1-6; 10 nucleotides agree with TRBD1. This CDR3 is 16 amino acids long. Germline loops: CDR1 LGHNA, CDR2 YSLEER. V lost 4 bases, J lost 7 bases, and 7 bases stayed unmatched. CDR3 region: CASSPDRGVNNSPLHF. CDR3 in DNA: TGCGCCAGCAGCCCGGACAGGGGGGTTAACAATTCACCCCTCCACTTT.

CDR3 sequence reads: CASSLAISGNTIYF. CDR3 DNA sequence: TGTGCCAGCAGCTTAGCCATCTCTGGAAACACCATATATTTT. The chain carries TRBV11-2 and TRBJ1-3; D ambiguous. Germline CDR1 and CDR2: SGHAT and FQNNGV. The CDR3 runs 14 residues. V was cut by 1 base and J by 0 bases, with 4 bases left in between.

The V and J genes are TRBV6-5 and TRBJ1-5, with D unresolved. Germline CDR1 reads MNHEY; CDR2 reads SVGAGI. This CDR3 region has 13 residues. Trimming pared 6 bases from V and 3 bases from J, leaving 9 bases between. The CDR3 DNA is TGTGCCAGCAGGAAGCTTGTCAATCAGCCCCAGCATTTT. This sequence encodes CASRKLVNQPQHF.

This chain links TRBV19 with TRBJ2-4; TRBD2 might be the D (6 bases). The CDR3 extends over 16 amino acids. The ends were cut back, 6 bases at V and 8 bases at J, with 23 bases in the middle. Germline loops: CDR1 LNHDA, CDR2 SQIVND (reference sequence). The CDR3: CASSLGGPPKRDIQYF. CDR3 DNA: TGTGCCAGTAGCCTGGGGGGACCGCCTAAGAGAGACATTCAGTACTTC.